This T cell receptor beta chain came from a study of shared clonotypes between healthy human individuals. CDR1 GTSNPN and CDR2 SVGIG come from the germline V gene (reference sequence). The CDR3 spans 14 residues. J gave up 10 bases and V 5 bases, and 15 bases lay outside the gene matches. At deep level, the assay was performed. The assay was immunoSEQ multiplex PCR, and TCRdb's table has in-frame clones only and misses some. The sample has millions of clones, 85% to 95% seen once. Donors had no recently reported acute infections or vaccinations and were HIV-negative. Sequencing input: naive CD4+ T cells sorted from blood. The subset: CD45RA+ positively selected. The clonotype was recovered from a man aged 18-30 years in good health. The chain recombines TRBV30 with TRBJ1-2; 8 positions agree with TRBD1. CDR3 protein: CAWLQARGTGVYTF. DNA of the CDR3: TGTGCCTGGCTCCAGGCCCGGGGGACAGGCGTCTACACCTTC.